A single sample is the source of the 27 T cell receptor beta chains below, sequenced in a study of regulatory T cells in long-lasting Graves disease. Researchers made TCR beta libraries by using iRepertoire HTBI primers and running Arm-PCR on CDR3 regions. TCRdb fed the multiplex PCR reads into MiXCR, producing one record per CDR3 protein. The profile shows 500,000 or so distinct CDR3 sequences, approximately 15% of them singletons. The time point is: newly diagnosed GD, antithyroid drugs for less than 3 months. PBMCs were the source of the RNA used for TCR sequencing. The sample was also reused in another study, on T cells in Graves' hyperthyroidism and ophthalmopathy.

The sample here was peripheral blood mononuclear cells (PBMCs), taken at new diagnosis, from a patient treated with antithyroid drugs. These receptor sequences come from a woman aged 45-60 years with Graves disease.

This clonotype occurred a few times. The chain links TRBV18 to TRBJ2-7; either TRBD1 or TRBD2 may fit D (5 bases each). Germline values: CDR1 KGHSH, CDR2 LQKENI. Trimming stripped 2 bases from V and 2 bases from J, with 13 bases between. The CDR3 contains 15 residues. CDR3 in amino acids: CASSPTGQGTYEQYF. Here the CDR3 DNA reads TGTGCCAGCTCACCAACGGGGCAGGGAACCTACGAGCAGTACTTC.

This clonotype was recorded at least ten times. The CDR3 region is CASSPGQGLGIAEAFF. As DNA, the CDR3 is TGTGCCAGCTCACCGGGACAGGGGTTAGGGATAGCTGAAGCTTTCTTT. The rearrangement links TRBV18 to TRBJ1-1; 10 bases are a match to TRBD1. The CDR3 spans 16 residues. Germline V gene data show CDR1 as KGHSH and CDR2 as LQKENI. J lost 6 bases, V lost 3 bases, and 10 bases had no gene match.

This clonotype was seen ten or more times. V and J are TRBV28 and TRBJ1-1; D not certain. This CDR3 is 15 amino acids long. Germline V lookup: CDR1 MDHEN, CDR2 SYDVKM. Trimming took off 7 bases at V and 1 base at J, with 16 bases between the two ends. The CDR3 DNA reads TGTGCCAGCATACCGGAAGGCCCCGGGAACACTGAAGCTTTCTTT. Protein product: CASIPEGPGNTEAFF.

The rearrangement joins TRBV2 to TRBJ1-6; D is ambiguous. V was clipped by 8 bases and J by 7 bases, with 18 bases between them. This CDR3 region has 15 residues. From germline, CDR1 is SNHLY and CDR2 FYNNEI. Here the CDR3 reads CASRKERLGNSPLHF. The DNA of the CDR3 is TGTGCCAGCCGCAAGGAGCGGTTGGGGAATTCACCCCTCCACTTT.

This clonotype was seen ten or more times. The V call is TRBV12-3 or TRBV12-4, the J call TRBJ1-1; TRBD1 agrees at 11 bases. CDR3 size: 15 residues. The V segment lost 6 bases and the J segment 4 bases; nucleotides outside the gene matches: 7. This chain's CDR3 is CASSSGQGARTEAFF. CDR3 bases: TGTGCCAGCAGCTCAGGACAGGGGGCGCGCACTGAAGCTTTCTTT.

Of note for this clonotype: This could be a read error, since a much larger clone is one nucleotide away. The rearrangement uses TRBV6-2 or TRBV6-3 and TRBJ2-5; the D gene is possibly TRBD2 (6 bases). Trimming left V 7 bases short and J 9 bases short, with 18 bases between. In germline, CDR1 is MNHEY, CDR2 SVGEGT. The CDR3 has 13 amino acids. The CDR3 loop reads CASIVDGGGAQYF. CDR3 sequence (DNA): TGTGCCAGCATCGTAGATGGTGGAGGGGCCCAGTACTTC.

This clonotype was seen more than once but under ten times. The J gene is TRBJ1-1, the V gene TRBV5-1; TRBD1 matches 7 bases. After removal of 3 bases from V and 5 bases from J, the junction contained 16 bases not matched to a gene. Looked up from germline, CDR1 is SGHRS and CDR2 is YFSETQ. The CDR3 sequence is 17 residues long. CDR3 loop: CASSSTGWVMSLTEAFF. CDR3 bases: TGCGCCAGCAGCTCGACAGGGTGGGTTATGAGTCTAACTGAAGCTTTCTTT.

The genes are TRBV28 and TRBJ2-5; D gene unclear. V was pared by 6 bases and J by 5 bases, with 13 bases between. This CDR3 has 13 residues. In germline, CDR1 is MDHEN, CDR2 SYDVKM. DNA of the CDR3: TGTGCCAGCAGAAGGAGACCAACCGAGACCCAGTACTTC. It codes for CASRRRPTETQYF.

This clonotype has ten or more counts. This chain joins TRBV7-2 and TRBJ2-7; a possible D gene is TRBD2 (6 bases). The CDR3 loop spans 14 amino acids. Germline CDR1 reads SGHTA; CDR2 reads FQGNSA. Trimming cost V 1 base and J 3 bases, with 10 bases left between them. The CDR3 is CASSLGGLNYEQYF. The CDR3, as DNA: TGTGCCAGCAGCTTAGGGGGACTTAACTACGAGCAGTACTTC.

At least ten counts were recorded for this clonotype. The chain combines TRBV5-6 with TRBJ2-7, with 10 bases that match TRBD1. CDR3 length: 16 residues. Germline assignment: CDR1 SGHDT and CDR2 YYEEEE. V gave up 3 bases and J gave up 1 base; unmatched junction bases: 7. CDR3 in DNA: TGTGCCAGCAGCTCGACAGGGGGCAGAGGATCCTACGAGCAGTACTTC. It codes for CASSSTGGRGSYEQYF.

Many counts were recorded for this clonotype. This chain links TRBV7-9 with TRBJ2-1; possible D gene TRBD2, 6 bases. Trimming took 7 bases from V and 6 from J, leaving 22 bases between them. CDR1 is SEHNR and CDR2 is FQNEAQ in the germline V gene (reference sequence). CDR3 size: 16 residues. The CDR3 bases are TGTGCCAGCACCTTTGTAAGGGACTCCTCTACCAATGAGCAGTTCTTC. This codes for CASTFVRDSSTNEQFF.

This clonotype was recorded at least ten times. The rearrangement links TRBV30 to TRBJ1-2; the D gene is possibly TRBD1 (6 bases). The CDR3 covers 15 residues. Germline CDR1 reads GTSNPN; CDR2 reads SVGIG (reference sequence). V was shortened by 3 bases and J by 6 bases, with 20 bases between the two germline ends. CDR3: CAWSLGTIGVNGYTF. The CDR3 coding sequence is TGTGCCTGGAGCCTCGGGACAATAGGGGTGAATGGCTACACCTTC.

In its sample, this clonotype was seen many times. The CDR3 loop is CASSELAGVNTGELFF. The CDR3 nucleotides are TGTGCCAGCAGTGAACTAGCGGGAGTGAACACCGGGGAGCTGTTTTTT. The chain uses TRBV6-1 and TRBJ2-2; 10 bases match TRBD2. Germline CDR1 MNHNS, CDR2 SASEGT. J was trimmed by 1 base and V by 2 bases; bases with no gene match: 1. The CDR3 covers 16 residues.

To note about this clonotype: One base away lies a much larger clone, so this may be a sequencing read error. The chain has TRBV6-2 or TRBV6-3 and TRBJ2-1, with D possibly TRBD2 on 7 matching bases. Per germline, CDR1 MNHEY and CDR2 SVGEGT. This CDR3 is 17 amino acids long. In nucleotides, the CDR3 is TGTGCCAACAGTTACGGGCTAAGGGGGGGTGTGAAGAATGAGCAGTTCTTC. It yields the protein CANSYGLRGGVKNEQFF.

This clonotype has ten or more counts. The V and J genes are TRBV7-8 and TRBJ1-1; 7 bases align to TRBD1. Germline V CDR1 and CDR2: SGHVS, FQNEAQ. Trimming took 2 bases from V and 0 from J; bases not matched to a gene: 9. The CDR3 sequence is 17 residues long. In nucleotides, the CDR3 is TGTGCCAGCAGCTTATACAGGGGCCTAACGATGAACACTGAAGCTTTCTTT. Amino acid sequence: CASSLYRGLTMNTEAFF.

V gene TRBV12-3 or TRBV12-4 combines with J gene TRBJ1-1; perhaps TRBD1 as D (6 bases). V gave up 4 bases and J gave up 4 bases, with 10 bases separating them. This CDR3 is 13 amino acids long. CDR3 region: CASSSQGGTEAFF. The DNA for the CDR3 is TGTGCCAGCAGTTCACAGGGAGGCACTGAAGCTTTCTTT.

This clonotype was seen ten or more times. The chain combines TRBV7-2 with TRBJ1-2; 8 positions match TRBD1. The CDR3 contains 15 residues. The V gene end was trimmed by 5 bases and the J gene end by 2 bases; junction bases not matched to a gene: 7. The germline V gene has CDR1 SGHTA and CDR2 FQGNSA. CDR3 bases: TGTGCCAGCAGCCCAACGAGGACAGGGAACTATGGCTACACCTTC. This encodes CASSPTRTGNYGYTF.

The rearrangement links TRBV10-3 to TRBJ2-1; weak D call: TRBD2 (6 bases). CDR3 size: 12 residues. Germline loops: CDR1 ENHRY, CDR2 SYGVKD. V shed 11 bases and J shed 4 bases, with 12 bases lying between them. As DNA, the CDR3 is TGTGCCGCCACGGGGGAGTACAATGAGCAGTTCTTC. Encoded protein: CAATGEYNEQFF.

This clonotype was found many times. The chain employs TRBV28 and TRBJ2-7; perhaps TRBD1 as D (5 bases). The CDR3 is 18 residues long. V lost 0 bases, J lost 1 base, and 19 bases lay in between. Germline CDR1 reads MDHEN; CDR2 reads SYDVKM. CDR3 DNA: TGTGCCAGCAGTTTATGGGGCCTAGGGGTGGGTTCTTCCTACGAGCAGTACTTC. This codes for CASSLWGLGVGSSYEQYF.

The rearrangement links TRBV27 to TRBJ2-1; D is perhaps TRBD1 or TRBD2 (5 bases each). Germline V CDR1 and CDR2: MNHEY, SMNVEV (reference sequence). This CDR3 is built from 15 residues. V lost 5 bases, J lost 1 base, and 12 bases lay in between. CDR3 sequence reads: CASSTIRESYNEQFF. The CDR3 coding sequence is TGTGCCAGCAGTACGATCAGGGAGTCCTACAATGAGCAGTTCTTC.

The V and J genes are TRBV6-2 or TRBV6-3 and TRBJ2-1, with 8 bases fitting TRBD2. This CDR3 contains 16 residues. V lost 0 bases, J lost 6 bases, and 7 bases stayed unmatched. Per germline, CDR1 MNHEY and CDR2 SVGEGT. The CDR3 reads CASSYSSGRQFNEQFF. The CDR3 DNA follows: TGTGCCAGCAGTTACTCCAGCGGGAGACAATTCAATGAGCAGTTCTTC.

This clonotype was detected ten times or more. The chain recombines TRBV28 with TRBJ2-3, with TRBD1 matching over 8 bases. This CDR3 is 15 amino acids long. The germline V gene has CDR1 MDHEN and CDR2 SYDVKM. V shed 5 bases, J shed 4 bases, and the junction held 8 bases outside the gene matches. DNA of the CDR3: TGTGCCAGCAGTCTTTGGACAGGGAGCCCAGATACGCAGTATTTT. Protein: CASSLWTGSPDTQYF.

J is TRBJ2-5 and V is TRBV5-6; D may be TRBD1 (5 bases). CDR1 is SGHDT, CDR2 YYEEEE, per germline. The V and J ends lost 0 bases and 5 bases respectively, with 11 bases between them. CDR3 length equals 14 residues. CDR3 residues: CASSLEGLGETQYF. CDR3 DNA sequence: TGTGCCAGCAGCTTGGAGGGGCTGGGGGAGACCCAGTACTTC.

In its sample, this clonotype was seen many times. This chain connects TRBV7-8 to TRBJ1-4, with 7 nucleotides matching TRBD1. The junction had 9 bases not matched to a gene; V was cut back by 5 bases and J by 0 bases. CDR3 length equals 17 residues. The germline V gene encodes CDR1 SGHVS and CDR2 FQNEAQ. CDR3 sequence: CASSEPEGAATNEKLFF. DNA for the CDR3: TGTGCCAGCAGCGAGCCCGAGGGGGCCGCAACTAATGAAAAACTGTTTTTT.

The rearrangement uses TRBV9 and TRBJ2-2; TRBD2 is a possible D gene (5 bases). From germline, CDR1 is SGDLS and CDR2 YYNGEE. The CDR3 sequence is 15 residues long. Trimming cost V 2 bases and J 0 bases, with 8 bases left between them. As DNA, the CDR3 is TGTGCCAGCAGCGTGAGTAGCGCGAACACCGGGGAGCTGTTTTTT. It yields the protein CASSVSSANTGELFF. The whole variable domain, remainder taken from reference TRBV9 and TRBJ2-2, is DSGVTQTPKHLITATGQRVTLRCSPRSGDLSVYWYQQSLDQGLQFLIQYYNGEERAKGNILERFSAQQFPDLHSELNLSSLELGDSALYFCASSVSSANTGELFFGEGSRLTVL.

V and J are TRBV11-2 and TRBJ2-4, with D maybe TRBD2 (5 bases). The CDR3 has 17 amino acids. Trimming stripped 3 bases from V and 3 bases from J, with 18 bases between. Germline V gene lookup returns CDR1 SGHAT and CDR2 FQNNGV. CDR3 sequence: CASSFISVGVDKNIQYF. CDR3 bases: TGTGCCAGCAGCTTCATTAGCGTCGGGGTCGACAAAAACATTCAGTACTTC.

This sequence joins TRBV20-1 and TRBJ2-7, with 9 positions matching TRBD2. V shed 0 bases, J shed 4 bases, and the junction held 7 bases outside the gene matches. The CDR3 consists of 15 residues. Germline V gene sequence: CDR1 DFQATT, CDR2 SNEGSKA (reference sequence). This CDR3 is CSARDPASGMYEQYF. The CDR3 region has the DNA TGCAGTGCTAGAGATCCGGCTAGCGGGATGTACGAGCAGTACTTC.